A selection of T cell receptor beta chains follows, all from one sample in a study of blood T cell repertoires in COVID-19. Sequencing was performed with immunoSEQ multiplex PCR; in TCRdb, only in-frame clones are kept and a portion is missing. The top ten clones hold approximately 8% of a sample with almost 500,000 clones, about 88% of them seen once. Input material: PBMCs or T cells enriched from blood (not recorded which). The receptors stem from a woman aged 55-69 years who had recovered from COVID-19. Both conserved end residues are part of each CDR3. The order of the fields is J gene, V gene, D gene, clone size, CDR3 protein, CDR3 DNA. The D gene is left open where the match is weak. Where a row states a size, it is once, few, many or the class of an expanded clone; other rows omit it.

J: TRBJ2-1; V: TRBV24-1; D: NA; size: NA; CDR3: CATSDPQTGRGNEQFF; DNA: TGTGCCACCAGTGATCCTCAAACGGGTCGGGGAAATGAGCAGTTCTTC
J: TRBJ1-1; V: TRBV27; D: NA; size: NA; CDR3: CASSQEDLDEAFF; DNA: TGTGCCAGCAGTCAGGAGGATTTGGACGAAGCTTTCTTT
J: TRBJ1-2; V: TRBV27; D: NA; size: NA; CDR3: CASRSRDTYGYTF; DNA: TGTGCCAGCAGATCCCGGGACACATATGGCTACACCTTC
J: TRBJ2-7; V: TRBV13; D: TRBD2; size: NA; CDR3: CASSFRAGINSYEQYF; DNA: TGTGCCAGCAGCTTTAGAGCGGGGATAAACTCCTACGAGCAGTACTTC
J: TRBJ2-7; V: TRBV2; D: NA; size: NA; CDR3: CASSNQGRGTYEQYF; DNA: TGTGCCAGCAGCAATCAGGGGAGGGGAACCTACGAGCAGTACTTC
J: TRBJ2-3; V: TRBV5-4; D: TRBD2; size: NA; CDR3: CASTRGVRNTGDTQYF; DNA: TGTGCCAGCACTCGGGGGGTAAGGAACACGGGAGATACGCAGTATTTT
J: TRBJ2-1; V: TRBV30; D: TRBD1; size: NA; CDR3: CAWNDRGRSEQFF; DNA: TGTGCCTGGAACGACAGGGGAAGGTCTGAGCAGTTCTTC
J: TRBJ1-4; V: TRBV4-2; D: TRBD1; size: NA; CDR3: CASSQEEGTVNEKLFF; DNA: TGTGCCAGCAGCCAAGAAGAAGGGACAGTAAATGAAAAACTGTTTTTT
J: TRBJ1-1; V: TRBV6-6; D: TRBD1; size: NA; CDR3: CASTRQGQGNTEAFF; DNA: TGTGCCAGCACTCGACAAGGACAGGGAAACACTGAAGCTTTCTTT
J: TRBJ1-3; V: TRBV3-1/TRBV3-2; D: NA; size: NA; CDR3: CASSQGSNSGNTIYF; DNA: TGTGCCAGCAGCCAAGGGAGTAACTCTGGAAACACCATATATTTT
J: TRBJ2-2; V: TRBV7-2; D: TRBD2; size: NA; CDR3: CASSLNVLRREGTGELFF; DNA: TGTGCCAGCAGCCTCAACGTCCTACGCAGGGAGGGCACCGGGGAGCTGTTTTTT
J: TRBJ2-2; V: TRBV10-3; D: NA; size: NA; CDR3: CAISDGTGNTGELFF; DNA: TGTGCCATCAGTGATGGGACTGGAAACACCGGGGAGCTGTTTTTT
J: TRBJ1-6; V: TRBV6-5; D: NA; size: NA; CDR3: CASRVGNSPLHF; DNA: TGTGCCAGCAGGGTCGGTAATTCACCCCTCCACTTT
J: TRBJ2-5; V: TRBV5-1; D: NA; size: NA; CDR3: CASSWKTNGETQYF; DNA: TGCGCCAGCAGCTGGAAGACTAATGGGGAGACCCAGTACTTC
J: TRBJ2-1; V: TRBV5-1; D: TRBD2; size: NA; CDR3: CASSLISGGLSNEQFF; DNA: TGCGCCAGCAGCTTGATTAGCGGGGGATTGAGCAATGAGCAGTTCTTC
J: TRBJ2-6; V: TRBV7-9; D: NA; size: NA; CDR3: CASSPGSSGANVLTF; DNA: TGTGCCAGCAGCCCTGGGAGCTCTGGGGCCAACGTCCTGACTTTC
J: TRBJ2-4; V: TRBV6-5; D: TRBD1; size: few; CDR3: CASVRTGDQNIQYF; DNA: TGTGCCAGTGTCAGGACAGGGGATCAAAACATTCAGTACTTC
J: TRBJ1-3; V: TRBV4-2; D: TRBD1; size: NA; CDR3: CASSRGQQGYSENTIYF; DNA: TGTGCCAGCAGCCGCGGGCAACAGGGGTACTCTGAAAACACCATATATTTT
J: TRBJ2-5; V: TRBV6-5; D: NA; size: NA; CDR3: CASSQDYQETQYF; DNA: TGTGCCAGCAGTCAGGATTACCAAGAGACCCAGTACTTC
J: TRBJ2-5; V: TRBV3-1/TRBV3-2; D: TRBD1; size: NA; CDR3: CASSQVADREETQYF; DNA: TGTGCCAGCAGCCAAGTGGCTGACAGGGAAGAGACCCAGTACTTC
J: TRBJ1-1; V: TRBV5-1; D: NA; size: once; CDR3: CASSLAKGTEAFF; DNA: TGCGCCAGCAGCTTGGCCAAGGGGACTGAAGCTTTCTTT
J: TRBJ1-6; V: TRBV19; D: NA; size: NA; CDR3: CASSPSNSGSPLHF; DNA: TGTGCCAGTAGTCCTTCAAATTCGGGTTCACCCCTCCACTTT
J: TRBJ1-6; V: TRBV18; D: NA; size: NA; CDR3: CASSPSYAGSPLHF; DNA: TGTGCCAGCTCACCAAGTTACGCGGGTTCACCCCTCCACTTT
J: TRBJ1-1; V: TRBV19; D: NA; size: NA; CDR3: CASRRTVTDTEAFF; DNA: TGTGCCAGTAGGAGGACAGTGACCGACACTGAAGCTTTCTTT
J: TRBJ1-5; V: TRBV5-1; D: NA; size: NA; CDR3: CASSLAGPHQPQHF; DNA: TGCGCCAGCAGCTTGGCAGGGCCACACCAGCCCCAGCATTTT
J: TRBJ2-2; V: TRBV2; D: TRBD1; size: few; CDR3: CASRRGQGESLGELFF; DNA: TGTGCCAGCAGGAGGGGACAGGGGGAAAGTTTAGGGGAGCTGTTTTTT
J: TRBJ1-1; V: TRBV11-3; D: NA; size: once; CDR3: CASSPDRMNTEAFF; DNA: TGTGCCAGCAGCCCCGACAGGATGAACACTGAAGCTTTCTTT
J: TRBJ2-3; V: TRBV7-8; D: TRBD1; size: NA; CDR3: CASSRGTGSPDTQYF; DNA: TGTGCCAGCAGTCGGGGGACAGGGTCCCCAGATACGCAGTATTTT
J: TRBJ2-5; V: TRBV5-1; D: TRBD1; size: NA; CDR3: CASSSTRGRLETQYF; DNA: TGCGCCAGCAGCTCCACCAGGGGGCGGTTAGAGACCCAGTACTTC
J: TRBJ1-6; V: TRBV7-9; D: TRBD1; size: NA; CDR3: CASSLIGQGLSPLHF; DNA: TGTGCCAGCAGCCTAATCGGACAGGGACTTTCACCCCTCCACTTT
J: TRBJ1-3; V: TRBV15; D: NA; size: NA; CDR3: CATSLTGSGNTIYF; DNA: TGTGCCACCAGCTTGACAGGCTCTGGAAACACCATATATTTT